This TCR beta chain was profiled in a study of molecular identifiers for immune sequencing clone quantification. When naive CD8 T cells were sorted, they were gated as CD8+CD4-CCR7+CD45RA+. In regard to this clonotype: A read error is possible here, since a much larger clone lies one base away.

The germline V and J ends were trimmed by 1 base and 4 bases, with 13 bases remaining between them. CDR3 length equals 15 residues. Looked up from germline, CDR1 is SGDLS and CDR2 is YYNGEE. TCRdb independently ran MiXCR on the PCR reads; one entry per CDR3 protein. In the table there are 85,000 to 100,000 distinct CDR3 sequences, approximately 25% of which are singletons. This receptor was identified in a human donor in good health. Some libraries in this study had Jurkat cell RNA spiked in. Input material: naive CD8+ T cells from blood, with Jurkat cell RNA spiked in. Subset of the sample: FACS-sorted CD8+CD4-CCR7+CD45RA+ naive T cells. The chain employs TRBV9 and TRBJ2-3; D gene unclear. CDR3 nucleotides: TGTGCCAGCAGCGTATTGGCGACCGACTCAGATACGCAGTATTTT. Translating it yields CASSVLATDSDTQYF.